The 17 T cell receptor beta chains below come from one sample, sequenced in a study of blood T cell repertoires in COVID-19. Data came from immunoSEQ multiplex PCR; TCRdb stores just in-frame clones and leaves some out. The data show 130,000 or so clones, roughly 83% seen once. Sample: PBMCs or T cells enriched from blood (not recorded which). The receptors here all came from a man between 45 and 60 years old who had recovered from COVID-19.

This chain joins TRBV7-9 and TRBJ2-7; 14 nucleotides align to TRBD2. CDR3 length: 16 amino acids. Germline V gene sequence: CDR1 SEHNR, CDR2 FQNEAQ (reference sequence). V was clipped by 4 bases and J by 4 bases; unmatched bases: 6. CDR3 in amino acids: CASSSTSGGARYEQYF. The DNA of the CDR3 is TGTGCCAGCAGCTCGACTAGCGGGGGGGCCAGATACGAGCAGTACTTC.

The chain couples TRBV19 to TRBJ1-6, with unresolved D. Germline-derived CDR1 and CDR2 are LNHDA and SQIVND (reference sequence). The CDR3 length is 13 residues. The ends were cut back, 5 bases at V and 5 bases at J, with 7 bases in the middle. CDR3 in DNA: TGTGCCAGTAGTGTGCAGAATAATTCACCCCTCCACTTT. Translating gives CASSVQNNSPLHF. Complete variable domain (other parts from reference TRBV19 and TRBJ1-6): DGGITQSPKYLFRKEGQNVTLSCEQNLNHDAMYWYRQDPGQGLRLIYYSQIVNDFQKGDIAEGYSVSREKKESFPLTVTSAQKNPTAFYLCASSVQNNSPLHFGNGTRLTVT.

This chain links TRBV5-4 with TRBJ1-5; 9 bases are a match to TRBD1. This CDR3 contains 15 residues. Trimming removed 4 bases from V and 5 bases from J; junction bases left unmatched: 7. CDR1 is SGHNT and CDR2 is YYREEE in the germline V gene (reference sequence). CDR3 sequence (DNA): TGTGCCAGCAGCGGAGGGACAGGGCGAGATCAGCCCCAGCATTTT. It codes for CASSGGTGRDQPQHF.

V usage is TRBV7-3 and J usage is TRBJ1-1; D perhaps matches TRBD1 (5 bases). V lost 5 bases to trimming and J lost 7 bases, with 14 bases between them. The CDR3 has 13 amino acids. The germline CDR1 and CDR2 sequences are SGHTA and FQGTGA. Here the CDR3 DNA reads TGTGCCAGCAGCGCCCGGCCCCAGGGTGAAGCTTTCTTT. Its protein product is CASSARPQGEAFF.

This chain uses TRBV6-1 with TRBJ2-5; D is undetermined. Trimming removed 1 base at V and 4 bases at J, with 13 bases between. From germline, CDR1 is MNHNS and CDR2 SASEGT. CDR3 length: 15 residues. As DNA, the CDR3 is TGTGCCAGCAGTGAAGTCCAAAATACGCGAGAGACCCAGTACTTC. It yields the protein CASSEVQNTRETQYF.

V is TRBV19 and J is TRBJ1-4; D gene ambiguous. The CDR3 sequence is 15 residues long. CDR1 is LNHDA, CDR2 SQIVND, per germline (reference sequence). V dropped 7 bases and J dropped 8 bases, with 20 bases sitting between them. The CDR3 DNA is TGTGCCAGTACCCTAGCGGGATCCGGTTTGGAAAAACTGTTTTTT. This gives the protein CASTLAGSGLEKLFF.

This chain uses TRBV6-1 with TRBJ2-2; unclear D gene. V was pared by 2 bases and J by 1 base, with 11 bases between. Germline CDR1 MNHNS, CDR2 SASEGT. The length of the CDR3 is 16 residues. Here the CDR3 reads CASSELNSLNTGELFF. In DNA, the CDR3 is TGTGCCAGCAGTGAACTTAACAGCTTGAACACCGGGGAGCTGTTTTTT.

J is TRBJ2-7 and V is TRBV7-6; D is undetermined. Looked up from germline, CDR1 is SGHVS and CDR2 is FNYEAQ. This CDR3 spans 15 amino acids. V lost 1 base and J 2 bases, leaving 12 bases between the germline ends. The CDR3 here is CASSLVLGSAYEQYF. The CDR3 DNA is TGTGCCAGCAGCTTAGTTTTAGGCAGCGCCTACGAGCAGTACTTC.

The chain employs TRBV5-1 and TRBJ2-5, with TRBD2 matching 11 bases. The ends lost 1 base at V and 2 bases at J; junction bases unmatched: 4. The CDR3 spans 16 residues. The germline gives CDR1 SGHRS, CDR2 YFSETQ. The DNA of the CDR3 is TGCGCCAGCAGCTTGTCAATAGCGGGGGGGCAAGAGACCCAGTACTTC. Translation gives CASSLSIAGGQETQYF.

This clone was detected a few times. The chain has TRBV2 and TRBJ2-2, with a weak D call TRBD1 (5 bases). The CDR3 contains 16 residues. Germline loops: CDR1 SNHLY, CDR2 FYNNEI. Trimming cost V 4 bases and J 1 base, with 13 bases left between them. The CDR3 region is CASSGPVQENTGELFF. CDR3 nucleotides: TGTGCCAGCAGTGGGCCGGTACAGGAGAACACCGGGGAGCTGTTTTTT.

This clone was seen only once. V is TRBV5-1 and J is TRBJ2-1; 15 nucleotides agree with TRBD2. The germline V gene has CDR1 SGHRS and CDR2 YFSETQ. J lost 5 bases, V lost 5 bases, and 11 bases had no gene match. The CDR3 sequence is 18 residues long. As DNA, the CDR3 is TGCGCCAGCAGATCTCCGGGACTAGCGGGGGGCCCGAACAATGAGCAGTTCTTC. Translating gives CASRSPGLAGGPNNEQFF.

The chain is built from TRBV3-1 (or the pseudogene TRBV3-2) and TRBJ2-5; perhaps TRBD1 as D (5 bases). V was trimmed by 0 bases and J by 6 bases, leaving 11 bases between them. Germline CDR1 is LGHDT and CDR2 is YNNKEL (reference sequence). This CDR3 region has 14 residues. The CDR3 coding sequence is TGTGCCAGCAGCCAAGACCCCAGGACAAAGACCCAGTACTTC. Protein: CASSQDPRTKTQYF.

J is TRBJ2-7 and V is TRBV7-9; no definite D call. The germline V gene encodes CDR1 SEHNR and CDR2 FQNEAQ (reference sequence). This CDR3 is 10 amino acids long. V dropped 11 bases and J dropped 3 bases, with 8 bases sitting between them. CDR3 nucleotides: TGTGCCGTCTCACACTACGAGCAGTACTTC. Protein product: CAVSHYEQYF.

The genes are TRBV2 and TRBJ1-1; 10 nucleotides align to TRBD1. Germline loops: CDR1 SNHLY, CDR2 FYNNEI. This CDR3 is built from 14 residues. V was pared by 4 bases and J by 4 bases, with 3 bases of the junction left unmatched. The CDR3 sequence: CASSGWTGGTEAFF. CDR3 nucleotide sequence: TGTGCCAGCAGTGGGTGGACAGGGGGCACTGAAGCTTTCTTT.

Comment on this clone: At one end the junction does not follow the germline gene, possibly because of a read error. This rearrangement joins TRBV12-3 or TRBV12-4 to TRBJ1-2; 7 positions match TRBD1. The CDR3 spans 11 residues. CDR3 residues: CASSPGTATAF. CDR3 DNA: TGTGCCAGCAGTCCCGGGACAGCCACTGCCTTC.

V gene TRBV19 combines with J gene TRBJ1-2, with TRBD1 matching 9 bases. V dropped 5 bases and J dropped 1; count of bases not matched to a gene: 2. The CDR3 spans 14 residues. CDR1 LNHDA and CDR2 SQIVND come from the germline V gene (reference sequence). CDR3 in DNA: TGTGCCAGTAGTGACAGGGGGTATAACTATGGCTACACCTTC. Residues: CASSDRGYNYGYTF. Using reference TRBV19 and TRBJ1-2 for the parts outside the CDR3, the full variable domain is DGGITQSPKYLFRKEGQNVTLSCEQNLNHDAMYWYRQDPGQGLRLIYYSQIVNDFQKGDIAEGYSVSREKKESFPLTVTSAQKNPTAFYLCASSDRGYNYGYTFGSGTRLTVV.

This clone was seen once. This sequence joins TRBV5-1 and TRBJ2-5, with 9 bases matching TRBD1. The CDR3 is 15 residues long. V trimming: 0 bases; J trimming: 5 bases; junction bases outside the gene matches: 5. Germline V CDR1 and CDR2: SGHRS, YFSETQ. In DNA form, the CDR3 reads TGCGCCAGCAGCTTGGGGGACAGGGAGCGGGAGACCCAGTACTTC. This sequence encodes CASSLGDRERETQYF.